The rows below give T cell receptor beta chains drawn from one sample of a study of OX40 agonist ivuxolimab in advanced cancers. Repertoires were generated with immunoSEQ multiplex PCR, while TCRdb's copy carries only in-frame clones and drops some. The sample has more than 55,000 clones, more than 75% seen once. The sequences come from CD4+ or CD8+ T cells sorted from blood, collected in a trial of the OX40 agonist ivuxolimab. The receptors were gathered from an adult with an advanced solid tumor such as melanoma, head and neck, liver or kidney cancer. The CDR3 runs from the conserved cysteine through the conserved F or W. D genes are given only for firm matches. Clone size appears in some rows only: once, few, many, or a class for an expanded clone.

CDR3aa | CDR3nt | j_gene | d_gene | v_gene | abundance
CASSILPGQGRSYEQYF | TGTGCCAGTAGTATCCTACCGGGACAGGGAAGGAGCTACGAGCAGTACTTC | TRBJ2-7 | TRBD1 | TRBV19 | -
CASKPERSDEKLFF | TGTGCCAGTAAGCCGGAGAGATCCGATGAAAAACTGTTTTTT | TRBJ1-4 | - | TRBV19 | once
CASSQRQARTWEKLFF | TGTGCCAGCAGCCAAAGACAAGCACGAACGTGGGAAAAACTGTTTTTT | TRBJ1-4 | - | TRBV14 | -
CATRTNNNSPLHF | TGTGCCACTCGGACAAATAATAATTCACCCCTCCACTTT | TRBJ1-6 | - | TRBV10-3 | -
CASSEQINPSTDTQYF | TGTGCCAGCAGTGAACAGATAAACCCTAGCACAGATACGCAGTATTTT | TRBJ2-3 | - | TRBV6-1 | -
CASSPLGYPGELFF | TGTGCCAGCAGCCCACTAGGTTACCCCGGGGAGCTGTTTTTT | TRBJ2-2 | - | TRBV11-1 | -
CASSEGTREEETQYF | TGTGCCAGCAGTGAAGGAACTCGCGAAGAGGAGACCCAGTACTTC | TRBJ2-5 | - | TRBV6-1 | -
CASSQFTGGQETQYF | TGTGCCAGCAGCCAATTCACAGGCGGCCAAGAGACCCAGTACTTC | TRBJ2-5 | - | TRBV14 | -
CASSVVEGAAGELFF | TGTGCCAGCAGCGTAGTCGAGGGGGCGGCCGGGGAGCTGTTTTTT | TRBJ2-2 | TRBD1 | TRBV9 | once
CASSLATGGHEQYF | TGCGCCAGCAGCTTGGCCACGGGAGGGCATGAGCAGTACTTC | TRBJ2-7 | TRBD2 | TRBV5-1 | medium-sized
CASSLRRDGEQYF | TGTGCCAGCAGCTTACGTCGGGACGGCGAGCAGTACTTC | TRBJ2-7 | - | TRBV7-2 | -
CASSYRGANTEAFF | TGTGCCAGCAGCTATCGAGGGGCGAACACTGAAGCTTTCTTT | TRBJ1-1 | - | TRBV11-2 | -
CSVEDQVHYEQYF | TGCAGCGTTGAAGACCAGGTACACTACGAGCAGTACTTC | TRBJ2-7 | - | TRBV29-1 | -
CASSSTGGTYEQYF | TGTGCCAGCAGCTCGACAGGGGGTACCTACGAGCAGTACTTC | TRBJ2-7 | TRBD1 | TRBV5-5 | -
CASSLWGREGGQPQHF | TGTGCCAGCAGCTTATGGGGCAGGGAGGGAGGTCAGCCCCAGCATTTT | TRBJ1-5 | - | TRBV7-6 | -
CASSKGLADNNEQFF | TGTGCCAGCAGCAAGGGACTAGCGGATAACAATGAGCAGTTCTTC | TRBJ2-1 | TRBD2 | TRBV6-4 | -
CASSRGRDNEQFF | TGTGCCAGCAGCCGGGGGAGGGACAATGAGCAGTTCTTC | TRBJ2-1 | TRBD2 | TRBV7-3 | -
CASRPDRGLGEQYF | TGTGCCAGCAGACCAGACAGGGGGCTTGGCGAGCAGTACTTC | TRBJ2-7 | TRBD1 | TRBV27 | -
CASSPWGPTDTQYF | TGTGCCAGCAGTCCCTGGGGACCCACAGATACGCAGTATTTT | TRBJ2-3 | - | TRBV27 | -
CASMIGRVNTEAFF | TGTGCCAGTATGATAGGCAGGGTGAACACTGAAGCTTTCTTT | TRBJ1-1 | - | TRBV19 | -
CASSRASGRLGAYNEQFF | TGTGCCAGCAGCCGGGCTAGCGGGAGATTGGGGGCCTACAATGAGCAGTTCTTC | TRBJ2-1 | TRBD2 | TRBV11-3 | -
CASTLDILLETQYF | TGTGCCAGCACTTTGGACATATTGTTGGAGACCCAGTACTTC | TRBJ2-5 | - | TRBV6-1 | -
CASSSISGNTIYF | TGTGCCAGCAGCTCCATCTCTGGAAACACCATATATTTT | TRBJ1-3 | - | TRBV5-4 | -
CASTAGGTSNTEAFF | TGTGCCAGCACCGCAGGGGGCACTTCGAACACTGAAGCTTTCTTT | TRBJ1-1 | TRBD1 | TRBV5-4 | -
CASSLGTRQETQYF | TGTGCCAGCAGCCTAGGGACTAGGCAAGAGACCCAGTACTTC | TRBJ2-5 | TRBD2 | TRBV7-9 | -
CASSFGGRAGDTQYF | TGTGCCAGCAGTTTTGGAGGGAGGGCCGGAGATACGCAGTATTTT | TRBJ2-3 | TRBD2 | TRBV28 | once
CATSRDPETEAFF | TGTGCCACCAGCAGAGATCCAGAGACAGAAGCTTTCTTT | TRBJ1-1 | - | TRBV15 | -
CASGGLSNQPQHF | TGTGCCAGCGGGGGGCTGAGCAATCAGCCCCAGCATTTT | TRBJ1-5 | - | TRBV27 | -
CASSIQRGREETQYF | TGTGCCAGTAGTATCCAGCGGGGTCGGGAAGAGACCCAGTACTTC | TRBJ2-5 | TRBD2 | TRBV19 | -
CASRHGSYEQYF | TGTGCCAGCAGACACGGATCCTACGAGCAGTACTTC | TRBJ2-7 | - | TRBV6-5 | -
CAFTRDLSSYEQYF | TGTGCCTTCACCCGGGACTTGAGCTCCTACGAGCAGTACTTC | TRBJ2-7 | - | TRBV30 | -
CATQAAGAYEQYF | TGTGCCACCCAGGCGGCAGGCGCCTACGAGCAGTACTTC | TRBJ2-7 | - | TRBV19 | -
CASSYSGQGIDGYTF | TGTGCCAGCAGTTACTCCGGACAGGGGATCGATGGCTACACCTTC | TRBJ1-2 | TRBD1 | TRBV6-5 | -
CASSSRTGPQETQYF | TGTGCCAGTAGTTCCCGGACAGGGCCCCAAGAGACCCAGTACTTC | TRBJ2-5 | TRBD1 | TRBV19 | -
CASRIQGTGSTGYTF | TGTGCCAGTAGAATTCAGGGAACAGGCAGCACTGGCTACACCTTC | TRBJ1-2 | - | TRBV19 | once
CATSRDMGLGETQYF | TGTGCCACCAGCAGAGATATGGGGTTGGGGGAGACCCAGTACTTC | TRBJ2-5 | - | TRBV15 | -
CASSSGATNEKLFF | TGCGCCAGCAGTTCCGGTGCAACTAATGAAAAACTGTTTTTT | TRBJ1-4 | - | TRBV10-1 | -
CASSLDETQYF | TGTGCCAGCAGCTTAGACGAGACCCAGTACTTC | TRBJ2-5 | - | TRBV11-3 | -
CASSLRPQGSWQYF | TGTGCCAGCAGCCTCCGGCCCCAAGGTTCCTGGCAGTACTTC | TRBJ2-7 | - | TRBV11-2 | once
CASSPQTGAVNTEAFF | TGTGCCAGCAGCCCCCAGACAGGGGCGGTGAACACTGAAGCTTTCTTT | TRBJ1-1 | TRBD1 | TRBV9 | -
CASSLRLAGGETQYF | TGTGCCAGCAGCCTCCGACTAGCGGGGGGGGAGACCCAGTACTTC | TRBJ2-5 | TRBD2 | TRBV5-4 | -
CASSLGDRVTDTQYF | TGTGCCAGCAGCTTGGGGGACAGGGTCACAGATACGCAGTATTTT | TRBJ2-3 | TRBD1 | TRBV13 | -
CAILGQGEVEQYF | TGTGCCATCCTCGGACAGGGGGAGGTCGAGCAGTACTTC | TRBJ2-7 | TRBD1 | TRBV10-3 | -
CASSFGSGGSQPQHF | TGTGCCAGCAGTTTTGGGTCAGGGGGCAGTCAGCCCCAGCATTTT | TRBJ1-5 | TRBD1 | TRBV28 | few
CASSRATGELFF | TGTGCCAGCAGCAGGGCCACCGGGGAGCTGTTTTTT | TRBJ2-2 | - | TRBV2 | -
CASSPTGTGRTLTNTGELFF | TGTGCCAGCAGTCCTACCGGGACAGGGCGGACCCTTACGAACACCGGGGAGCTGTTTTTT | TRBJ2-2 | TRBD1 | TRBV27 | -
CASSESQSNNEQFF | TGTGCCAGCAGTGAAAGCCAAAGTAACAATGAGCAGTTCTTC | TRBJ2-1 | - | TRBV6-1 | -
CASSLTDSYGYTF | TGTGCCAGCAGTTTAACCGACAGCTATGGCTACACCTTC | TRBJ1-2 | - | TRBV28 | -
CASSPDRMNTGELFF | TGTGCCAGCAGCCCGGACAGAATGAACACCGGGGAGCTGTTTTTT | TRBJ2-2 | - | TRBV7-2 | -
CASSLGPNSPLHF | TGTGCCAGCAGCCTGGGACCAAATTCACCCCTCCACTTT | TRBJ1-6 | - | TRBV7-2 | few